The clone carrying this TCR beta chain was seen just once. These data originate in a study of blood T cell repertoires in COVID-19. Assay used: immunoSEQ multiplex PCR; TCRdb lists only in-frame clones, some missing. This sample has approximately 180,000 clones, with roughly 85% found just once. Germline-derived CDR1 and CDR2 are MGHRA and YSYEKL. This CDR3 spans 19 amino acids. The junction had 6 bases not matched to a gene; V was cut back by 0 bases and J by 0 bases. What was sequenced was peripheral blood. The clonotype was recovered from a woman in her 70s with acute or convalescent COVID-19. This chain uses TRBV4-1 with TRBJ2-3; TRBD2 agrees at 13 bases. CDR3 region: CASSQERLAGGPSTDTQYF. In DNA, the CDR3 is TGCGCCAGCAGCCAAGAGAGACTAGCGGGAGGTCCTAGCACAGATACGCAGTATTTT.